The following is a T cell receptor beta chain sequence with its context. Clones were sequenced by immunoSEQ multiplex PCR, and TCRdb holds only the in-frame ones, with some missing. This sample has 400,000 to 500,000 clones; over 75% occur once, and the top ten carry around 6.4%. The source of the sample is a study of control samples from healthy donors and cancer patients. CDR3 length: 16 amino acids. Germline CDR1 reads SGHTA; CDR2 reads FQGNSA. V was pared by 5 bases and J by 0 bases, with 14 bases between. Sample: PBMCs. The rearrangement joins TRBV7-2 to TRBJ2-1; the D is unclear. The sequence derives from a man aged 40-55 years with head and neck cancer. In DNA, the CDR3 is TGTGCCAGCAGCAGATGGGTGGGCCACTCCTACAATGAGCAGTTCTTC. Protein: CASSRWVGHSYNEQFF.